These 11 T cell receptor beta chains were sequenced from one sample in a study of TIL therapy for anti-PD-1-resistant metastatic lung cancer. The libraries were made with immunoSEQ v3. Some clones are missing from TCRdb's copy, which holds only in-frame ones; the method was immunoSEQ multiplex PCR. Of about 60,000 clones listed, around 63% were seen once; the top ten hold roughly 6.6%. Indicated time point: pre-treatment sample, taken before nivolumab and TIL therapy. The material sequenced was blood, taken at baseline. These receptors all stem from a person aged 25 to 80 with non-small cell lung cancer.

This clone occurred a few times. V gene TRBV28 combines with J gene TRBJ2-7; no firm D call. The CDR3 has 14 residues. The germline V gene has CDR1 MDHEN and CDR2 SYDVKM. V dropped 3 bases and J dropped 3 bases, with 12 bases sitting between them. The CDR3 DNA follows: TGTGCCAGCAGTTTGTCGGCATGGGGCTACGAGCAGTACTTC. It specifies CASSLSAWGYEQYF.

The V and J genes are TRBV7-3 and TRBJ2-2; 14 bases agree with TRBD2. With 5 bases clipped from V and 5 bases from J, the junction kept 10 bases outside the gene matches. CDR1 is SGHTA, CDR2 FQGTGA, per germline. This CDR3 is 18 amino acids long. The CDR3 loop reads CASSPQGLAGEKTGELFF. CDR3 DNA sequence: TGTGCCAGCAGCCCCCAGGGACTAGCGGGAGAAAAGACCGGGGAGCTGTTTTTT.

The chain combines TRBV18 with TRBJ2-7; D is ambiguous. The CDR3 length is 15 residues. Germline CDR1 reads KGHSH; CDR2 reads LQKENI. Trimming took off 2 bases at V and 6 bases at J, with 17 bases between the two ends. CDR3 DNA sequence: TGTGCCAGCTCACCAAATCGGGCGCTGGGGTCCGAGCAGTACTTC. Translation gives CASSPNRALGSEQYF.

A note on this clone: Compared with germline, one end of the junction differs, possibly owing to a read error. This chain joins TRBV5-1 and TRBJ2-1; D is perhaps TRBD1 (5 bases). The germline gives CDR1 SGHRS, CDR2 YFSETQ. The length of the CDR3 is 19 residues. The CDR3 region is CASSLGWGGLPRSYNKQFF. The CDR3 DNA follows: TGCGCCAGCAGCTTGGGGTGGGGCGGCCTCCCCCGCAGCTACAATAAGCAGTTCTTC.

This chain connects TRBV5-8 to TRBJ2-5, with no clear D. The CDR3 is 14 residues long. Trimming cost V 0 bases and J 5 bases, with 11 bases left between them. In germline, CDR1 is SGHTS, CDR2 YDEGEE. The CDR3 DNA follows: TGTGCCAGCAGCTTGGCTTGGCCGCGGGAGACCCAGTACTTC. Encoded protein: CASSLAWPRETQYF.

This CDR3 is CASSELVGLPPLHF. Written as DNA, the CDR3 is TGTGCCAGCAGTGAATTAGTAGGCCTGCCACCCCTCCACTTT. The chain has TRBV6-1 and TRBJ1-6; D gene unclear. The V end lost 2 bases, the J end lost 11 bases, and 13 bases lay between the germline ends. CDR1 and CDR2 (germline): MNHNS, SASEGT. There are 14 residues in the CDR3.

The genes are TRBV5-1 and TRBJ1-1; D is undetermined. Trimming left V 1 base short and J 1 base short, with 8 bases between. The CDR3 totals 14 residues. Germline V gene data show CDR1 as SGHRS and CDR2 as YFSETQ. The CDR3 region is CASSLTTANTEAFF. CDR3 nucleotide sequence: TGCGCCAGCAGCTTGACTACAGCGAACACTGAAGCTTTCTTT.

This chain connects TRBV5-1 to TRBJ2-6; D is ambiguous. Per the germline V gene, CDR1 is SGHRS and CDR2 is YFSETQ. V lost 5 bases and J 0 bases, leaving 12 bases between the germline ends. The CDR3 spans 16 residues. CDR3 in amino acids: CASRGQPGSGANVLTF. In nucleotides, the CDR3 is TGCGCCAGCAGAGGGCAGCCGGGCTCTGGGGCCAACGTCCTGACTTTC.

This clone counts as medium-sized. V and J are TRBV30 and TRBJ2-2; a possible D gene is TRBD2 (7 bases). This CDR3 comprises 15 residues. The V end was cut by 3 bases, the J end by 1 base, with 12 bases between. Germline V gives CDR1 GTSNPN, CDR2 SVGIG (reference sequence). The CDR3 DNA is TGTGCCTGGAGAGGGGGGGATAGGAACACCGGGGAGCTGTTTTTT. Translated: CAWRGGDRNTGELFF.

The rearrangement joins TRBV5-4 to TRBJ2-1, with D hard to call. Germline lookup yields CDR1 SGHNT and CDR2 YYREEE (reference sequence). The CDR3 consists of 12 residues. Trimming took 0 bases from V and 2 from J, leaving 0 bases between them. DNA for the CDR3: TGTGCCAGCAGCTTGGCCTACAATGAGCAGTTCTTC. Amino acids: CASSLAYNEQFF.

V is TRBV5-8 and J is TRBJ1-2; no firm D call. Trimming removed 0 bases at V and 3 bases at J, with 12 bases between. The CDR3 is 15 residues long. Germline V gene sequence: CDR1 SGHTS, CDR2 YDEGEE. CDR3 coding DNA: TGTGCCAGCAGCTTGGCCCCCGGGATCGACTATGGCTACACCTTC. This sequence encodes CASSLAPGIDYGYTF.